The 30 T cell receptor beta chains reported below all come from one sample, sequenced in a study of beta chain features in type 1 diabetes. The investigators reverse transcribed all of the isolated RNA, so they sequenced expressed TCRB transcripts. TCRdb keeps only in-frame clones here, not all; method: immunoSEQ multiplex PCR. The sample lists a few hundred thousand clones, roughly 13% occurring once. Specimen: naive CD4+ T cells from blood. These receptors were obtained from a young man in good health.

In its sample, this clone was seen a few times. CDR3 sequence (DNA): TGTGCCAGCAGTATAATACAGGTTTACTATGGCTACACCTTC. This encodes CASSIIQVYYGYTF. V gene TRBV5-6 combines with J gene TRBJ1-2, with D possibly TRBD1 on 5 matching bases. The germline CDR1 and CDR2 sequences are SGHDT and YYEEEE. The CDR3 runs 14 residues. V was cut by 5 bases and J by 3 bases, with 14 bases left in between.

In DNA form, the CDR3 reads TGCGCCAGCAGCTCCGAGGCGGGGGGAACCGGGGAGCTGTTTTTT. It specifies CASSSEAGGTGELFF. This sequence joins TRBV5-1 and TRBJ2-2; 8 bases agree with TRBD2. The CDR3 covers 15 residues. The J segment lost 5 bases and the V segment lost 3 bases, leaving 6 bases of the junction unmatched. Germline lookup yields CDR1 SGHRS and CDR2 YFSETQ.

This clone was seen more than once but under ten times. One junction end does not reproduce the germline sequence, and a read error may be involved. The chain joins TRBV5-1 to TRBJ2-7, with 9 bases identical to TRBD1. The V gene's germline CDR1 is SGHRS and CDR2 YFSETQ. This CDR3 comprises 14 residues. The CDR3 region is CASSLGQGVGEQYF. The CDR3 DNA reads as TGCGCCAGCAGTTTGGGACAGGGTGTTGGGGAGCAGTACTTC. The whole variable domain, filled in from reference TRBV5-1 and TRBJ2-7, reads KAGVTQTPRYLIKTRGQQVTLSCSPISGHRSVSWYQQTPGQGLQFLFEYFSETQRNKGNFPGRFSGRQFSNSRSEMNVSTLELGDSALYLCASSLGQGVGEQYFGPGTRLTVT.

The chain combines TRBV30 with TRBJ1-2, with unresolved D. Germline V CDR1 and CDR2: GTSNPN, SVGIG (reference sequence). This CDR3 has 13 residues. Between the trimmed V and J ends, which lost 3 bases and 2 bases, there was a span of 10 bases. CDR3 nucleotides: TGTGCCTGGAGCGCGACAAGAAACTATGGCTACACCTTC. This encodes CAWSATRNYGYTF.

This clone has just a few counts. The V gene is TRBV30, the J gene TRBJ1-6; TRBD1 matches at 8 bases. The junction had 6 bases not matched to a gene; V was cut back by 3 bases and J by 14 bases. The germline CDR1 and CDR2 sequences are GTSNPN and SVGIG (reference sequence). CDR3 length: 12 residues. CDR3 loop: CAWRGTGPTLHF. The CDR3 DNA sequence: TGTGCCTGGAGGGGGACAGGCCCAACCCTCCACTTT.

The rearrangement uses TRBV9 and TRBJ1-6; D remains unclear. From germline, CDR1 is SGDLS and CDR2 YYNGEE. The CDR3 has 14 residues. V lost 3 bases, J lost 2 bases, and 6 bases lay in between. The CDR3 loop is CASSGDTYNSPLHF. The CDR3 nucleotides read TGTGCCAGCAGCGGCGATACCTATAATTCACCCCTCCACTTT.

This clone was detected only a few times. DNA for the CDR3: TGTGCCAGCAGCTTAGCCCCAGGGATAGTTTCACCCCTCCACTTT. It is translated as CASSLAPGIVSPLHF. The chain combines TRBV7-2 with TRBJ1-6; weak D call: TRBD1 (5 bases). The CDR3 runs 15 residues. Trimming cost V 0 bases and J 9 bases, with 12 bases left between them. Germline CDR1 is SGHTA and CDR2 is FQGNSA. Full variable domain (remainder filled in from reference TRBV7-2 and TRBJ1-6): GAGVSQSPSNKVTEKGKDVELRCDPISGHTALYWYRQSLGQGLEFLIYFQGNSAPDKSGLPSDRFSAERTGGSVSTLTIQRTQQEDSAVYLCASSLAPGIVSPLHFGNGTRLTVT.

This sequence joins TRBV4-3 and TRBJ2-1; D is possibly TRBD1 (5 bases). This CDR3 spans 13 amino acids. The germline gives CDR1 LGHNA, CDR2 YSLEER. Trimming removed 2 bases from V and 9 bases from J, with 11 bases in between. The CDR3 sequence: CASSQQGSGEQFF. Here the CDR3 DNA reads TGCGCCAGCAGCCAACAGGGTTCAGGTGAGCAGTTCTTC.

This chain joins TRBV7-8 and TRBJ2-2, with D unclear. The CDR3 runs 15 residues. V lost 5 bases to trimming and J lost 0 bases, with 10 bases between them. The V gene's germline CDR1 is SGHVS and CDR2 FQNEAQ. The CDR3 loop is CASSPFFSNTGELFF. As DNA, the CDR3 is TGTGCCAGCAGCCCCTTTTTTTCGAACACCGGGGAGCTGTTTTTT.

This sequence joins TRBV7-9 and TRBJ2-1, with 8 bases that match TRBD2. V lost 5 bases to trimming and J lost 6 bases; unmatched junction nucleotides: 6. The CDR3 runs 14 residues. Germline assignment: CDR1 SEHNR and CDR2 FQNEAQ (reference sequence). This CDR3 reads CASSIPGLVNEQFF. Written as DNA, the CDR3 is TGTGCCAGCAGCATACCGGGACTAGTCAATGAGCAGTTCTTC.

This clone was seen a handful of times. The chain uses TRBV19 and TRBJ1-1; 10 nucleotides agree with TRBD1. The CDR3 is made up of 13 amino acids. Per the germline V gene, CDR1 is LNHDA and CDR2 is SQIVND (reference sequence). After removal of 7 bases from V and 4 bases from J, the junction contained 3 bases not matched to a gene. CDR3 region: CASTRDRGTEAFF. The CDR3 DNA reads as TGTGCCAGTACCCGGGACAGGGGCACTGAAGCTTTCTTT.

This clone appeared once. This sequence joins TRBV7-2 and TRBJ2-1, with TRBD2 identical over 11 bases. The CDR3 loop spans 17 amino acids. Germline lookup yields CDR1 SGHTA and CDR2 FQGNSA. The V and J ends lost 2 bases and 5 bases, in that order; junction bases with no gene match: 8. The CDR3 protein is CASSLSVGTSGHNEQFF. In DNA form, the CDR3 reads TGTGCCAGCAGCTTATCCGTCGGGACTAGCGGACACAATGAGCAGTTCTTC.

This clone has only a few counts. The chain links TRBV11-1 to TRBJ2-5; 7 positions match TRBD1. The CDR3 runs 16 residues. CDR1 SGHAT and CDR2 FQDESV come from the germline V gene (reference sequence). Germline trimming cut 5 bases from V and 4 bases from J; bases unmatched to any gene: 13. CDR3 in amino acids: CASSPYRQGTTETQYF. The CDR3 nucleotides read TGTGCCAGCAGCCCTTACCGACAGGGTACCACAGAGACCCAGTACTTC.

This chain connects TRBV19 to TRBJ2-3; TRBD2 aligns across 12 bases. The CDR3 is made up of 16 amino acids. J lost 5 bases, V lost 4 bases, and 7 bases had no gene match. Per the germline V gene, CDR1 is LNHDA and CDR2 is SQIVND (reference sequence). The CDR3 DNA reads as TGTGCCAGTAGTAAAGCGACTAGCGGGAGTGGAGATACGCAGTATTTT. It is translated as CASSKATSGSGDTQYF.

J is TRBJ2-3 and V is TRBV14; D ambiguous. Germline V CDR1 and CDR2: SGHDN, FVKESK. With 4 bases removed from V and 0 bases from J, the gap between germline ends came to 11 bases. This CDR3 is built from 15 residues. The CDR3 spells CASSPQQTSTDTQYF. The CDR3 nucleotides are TGTGCCAGCAGCCCCCAGCAGACTAGCACAGATACGCAGTATTTT. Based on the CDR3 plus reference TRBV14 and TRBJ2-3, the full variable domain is EAGVTQFPSHSVIEKGQTVTLRCDPISGHDNLYWYRRVMGKEIKFLLHFVKESKQDESGMPNNRFLAERTGGTYSTLKVQPAELEDSGVYFCASSPQQTSTDTQYFGPGTRLTVL.

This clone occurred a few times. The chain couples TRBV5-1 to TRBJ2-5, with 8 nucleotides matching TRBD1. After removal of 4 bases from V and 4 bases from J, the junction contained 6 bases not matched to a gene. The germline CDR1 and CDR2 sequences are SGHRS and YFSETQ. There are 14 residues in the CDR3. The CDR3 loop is CASSTGQGSETQYF. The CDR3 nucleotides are TGCGCCAGCAGCACAGGACAGGGATCAGAGACCCAGTACTTC. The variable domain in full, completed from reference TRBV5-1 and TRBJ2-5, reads KAGVTQTPRYLIKTRGQQVTLSCSPISGHRSVSWYQQTPGQGLQFLFEYFSETQRNKGNFPGRFSGRQFSNSRSEMNVSTLELGDSALYLCASSTGQGSETQYFGPGTRLLVL.

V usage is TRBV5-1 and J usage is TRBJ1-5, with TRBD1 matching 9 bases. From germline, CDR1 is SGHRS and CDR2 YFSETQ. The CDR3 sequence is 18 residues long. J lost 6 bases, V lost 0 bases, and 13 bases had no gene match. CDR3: CASSLDPRDRAGGQPQHF. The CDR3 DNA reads TGCGCCAGCAGCTTGGATCCCCGGGACAGGGCGGGCGGTCAGCCCCAGCATTTT.

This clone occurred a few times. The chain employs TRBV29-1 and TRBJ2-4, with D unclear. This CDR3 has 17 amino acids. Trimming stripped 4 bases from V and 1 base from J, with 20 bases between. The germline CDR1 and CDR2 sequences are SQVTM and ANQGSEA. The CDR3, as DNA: TGCAGCGTTGTCGTGATATCAGTCCTGTGGGCCAAAAACATTCAGTACTTC. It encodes CSVVVISVLWAKNIQYF. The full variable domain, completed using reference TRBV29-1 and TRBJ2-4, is SAVISQKPSRDICQRGTSLTIQCQVDSQVTMMFWYRQQPGQSLTLIATANQGSEATYESGFVIDKFPISRPNLTFSTLTVSNMSPEDSSIYLCSVVVISVLWAKNIQYFGAGTRLSVL.

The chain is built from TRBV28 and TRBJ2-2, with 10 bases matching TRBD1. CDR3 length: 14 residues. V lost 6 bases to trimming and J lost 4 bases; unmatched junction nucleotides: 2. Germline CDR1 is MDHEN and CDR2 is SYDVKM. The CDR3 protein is CASRGQGRTGELFF. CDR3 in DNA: TGTGCCAGCAGGGGACAGGGGCGCACCGGGGAGCTGTTTTTT. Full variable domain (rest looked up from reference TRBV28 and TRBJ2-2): DVKVTQSSRYLVKRTGEKVFLECVQDMDHENMFWYRQDPGLGLRLIYFSYDVKMKEKGDIPEGYSVSREKKERFSLILESASTNQTSMYLCASRGQGRTGELFFGEGSRLTVL.

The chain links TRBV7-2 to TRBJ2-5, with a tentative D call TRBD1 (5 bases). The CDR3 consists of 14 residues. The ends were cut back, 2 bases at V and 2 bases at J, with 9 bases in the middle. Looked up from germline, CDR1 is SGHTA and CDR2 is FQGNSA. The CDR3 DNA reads TGTGCCAGCAGCTTAAGGGGCACTCAAGAGACCCAGTACTTC. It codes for CASSLRGTQETQYF.

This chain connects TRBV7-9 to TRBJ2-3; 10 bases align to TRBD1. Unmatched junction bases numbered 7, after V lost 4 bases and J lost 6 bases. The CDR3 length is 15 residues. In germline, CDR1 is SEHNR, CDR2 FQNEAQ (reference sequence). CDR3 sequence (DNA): TGTGCCAGCAGCTCATCCGGGACAGGGGCTGATACGCAGTATTTT. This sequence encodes CASSSSGTGADTQYF.

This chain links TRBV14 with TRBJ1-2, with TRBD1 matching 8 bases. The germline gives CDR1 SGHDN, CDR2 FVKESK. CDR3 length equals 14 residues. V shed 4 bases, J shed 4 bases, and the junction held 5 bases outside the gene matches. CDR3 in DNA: TGTGCCAGCAGCCCCCTAGGACAGGGCTATGGCTACACCTTC. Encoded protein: CASSPLGQGYGYTF.

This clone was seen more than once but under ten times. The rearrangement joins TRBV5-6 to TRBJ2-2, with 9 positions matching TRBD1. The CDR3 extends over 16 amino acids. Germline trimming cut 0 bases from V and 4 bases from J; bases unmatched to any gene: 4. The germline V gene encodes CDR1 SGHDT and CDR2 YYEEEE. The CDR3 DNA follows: TGTGCCAGCAGCTTGGGGACAGGGGTGGGCACCGGGGAGCTGTTTTTT. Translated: CASSLGTGVGTGELFF.

The CDR3 is CASSQLVAGFSEQYF. The CDR3 DNA reads as TGTGCCAGCAGCCAGTTAGTAGCGGGATTCAGCGAGCAGTACTTC. This sequence joins TRBV4-2 and TRBJ2-7; 8 bases fit TRBD2. Germline V CDR1 and CDR2: LGHNA, YNFKEQ. The CDR3 is 15 amino acids. V trimming: 3 bases; J trimming: 6 bases; junction bases outside the gene matches: 10.

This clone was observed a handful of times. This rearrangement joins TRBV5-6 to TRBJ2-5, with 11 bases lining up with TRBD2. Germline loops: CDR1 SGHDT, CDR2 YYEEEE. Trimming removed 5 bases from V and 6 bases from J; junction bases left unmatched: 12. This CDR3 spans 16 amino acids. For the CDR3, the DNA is TGTGCCAGCAGACTACTAGCGGGGGCCGACATAAAGACCCAGTACTTC. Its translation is CASRLLAGADIKTQYF.

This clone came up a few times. For the CDR3, the DNA is TGTGCCAGCTCACTTGGACAGGGAAATAATTCACCCCTCCACTTT. Amino acid sequence: CASSLGQGNNSPLHF. This chain links TRBV18 with TRBJ1-6; 8 bases match TRBD1. The CDR3 has 15 amino acids. Per the germline V gene, CDR1 is KGHSH and CDR2 is LQKENI. The trim removed 4 bases at V and 5 bases at J, leaving 4 bases unmatched.

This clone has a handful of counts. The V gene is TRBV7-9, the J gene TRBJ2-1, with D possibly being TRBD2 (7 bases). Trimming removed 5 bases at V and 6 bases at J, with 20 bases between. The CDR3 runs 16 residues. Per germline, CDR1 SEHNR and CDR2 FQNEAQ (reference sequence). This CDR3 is CASSPQGTIARNEQFF. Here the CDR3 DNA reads TGTGCCAGCAGCCCCCAGGGGACTATAGCCCGCAATGAGCAGTTCTTC.

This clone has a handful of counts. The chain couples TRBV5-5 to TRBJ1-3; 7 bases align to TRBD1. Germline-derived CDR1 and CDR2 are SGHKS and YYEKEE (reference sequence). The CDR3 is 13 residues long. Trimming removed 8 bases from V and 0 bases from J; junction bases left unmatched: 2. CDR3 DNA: TGTGCCAGTGACAGGGACTCTGGAAACACCATATATTTT. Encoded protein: CASDRDSGNTIYF.

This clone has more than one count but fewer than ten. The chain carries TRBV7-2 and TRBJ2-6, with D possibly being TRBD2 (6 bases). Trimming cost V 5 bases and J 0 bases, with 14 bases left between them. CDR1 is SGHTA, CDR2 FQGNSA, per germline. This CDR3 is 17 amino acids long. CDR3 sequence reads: CASSGVGLTSGANVLTF. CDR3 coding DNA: TGTGCCAGCAGCGGGGTGGGACTTACCTCTGGGGCCAACGTCCTGACTTTC.

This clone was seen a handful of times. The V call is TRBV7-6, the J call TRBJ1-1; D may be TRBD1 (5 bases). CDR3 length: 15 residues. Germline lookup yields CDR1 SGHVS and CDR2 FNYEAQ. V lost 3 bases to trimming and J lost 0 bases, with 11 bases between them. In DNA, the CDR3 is TGTGCCAGCAGCTTGGGGCGCAGTATGAACACTGAAGCTTTCTTT. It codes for CASSLGRSMNTEAFF.